This T cell receptor beta chain stems from a study of beta chain features in type 1 diabetes. This clone has only a few counts. Every bit of the isolated RNA underwent reverse transcription, so sequencing read expressed TCRB transcripts. Sequencing was performed with immunoSEQ multiplex PCR; in TCRdb, only in-frame clones are kept and a portion is missing. The sample lists roughly 140,000 clones, over 8.5% occurring once. CDR1 and CDR2 from the germline V gene are SNHLY and FYNNEI. This CDR3 is 15 amino acids long. Trimming removed 7 bases from V and 8 bases from J, with 20 bases in between. Source material: central memory CD4+ T cells from blood. The chain joins TRBV2 to TRBJ1-4; a possible D gene is TRBD1 (5 bases). This receptor was identified in a man aged 18 to 30 in good health. CDR3 protein: CASTRAYQGGEKLFF. CDR3 bases: TGTGCCAGCACTCGAGCCTATCAGGGAGGAGAAAAACTGTTTTTT.